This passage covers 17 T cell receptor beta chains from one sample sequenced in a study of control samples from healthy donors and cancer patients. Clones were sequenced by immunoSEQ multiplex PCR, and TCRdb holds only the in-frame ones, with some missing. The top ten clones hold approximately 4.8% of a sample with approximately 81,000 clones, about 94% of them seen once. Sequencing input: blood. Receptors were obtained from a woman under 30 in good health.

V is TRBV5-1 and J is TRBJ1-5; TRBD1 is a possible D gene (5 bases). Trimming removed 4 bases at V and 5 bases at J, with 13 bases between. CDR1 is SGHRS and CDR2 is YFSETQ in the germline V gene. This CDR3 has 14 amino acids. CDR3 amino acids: CASSVGTKDQPQHF. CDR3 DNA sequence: TGCGCCAGCAGCGTGGGGACGAAGGATCAGCCCCAGCATTTT.

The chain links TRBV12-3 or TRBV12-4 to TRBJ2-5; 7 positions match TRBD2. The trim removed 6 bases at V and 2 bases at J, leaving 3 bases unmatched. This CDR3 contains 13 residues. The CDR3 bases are TGTGCCAGCAGGTGGGGGGGACAAGAGACCCAGTACTTC. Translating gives CASRWGGQETQYF.

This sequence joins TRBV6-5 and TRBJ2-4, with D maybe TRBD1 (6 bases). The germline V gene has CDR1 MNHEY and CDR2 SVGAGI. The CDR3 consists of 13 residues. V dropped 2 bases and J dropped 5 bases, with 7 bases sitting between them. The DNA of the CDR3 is TGTGCCAGCAGTTACAGGACAGAAAACATTCAGTACTTC. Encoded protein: CASSYRTENIQYF.

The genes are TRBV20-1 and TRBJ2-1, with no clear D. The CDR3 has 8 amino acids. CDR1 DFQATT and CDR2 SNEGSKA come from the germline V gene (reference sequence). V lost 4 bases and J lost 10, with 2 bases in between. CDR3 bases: TGCAGTGCTAACGAGCAGTTCTTC. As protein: CSANEQFF.

CDR3 sequence: CASSPQGTLAFF. The CDR3 DNA sequence: TGTGCCAGCAGTCCACAGGGAACTTTAGCTTTCTTT. V and J are TRBV28 and TRBJ1-1, with D tentatively TRBD1 (6 bases). The CDR3 is 12 residues long. Trimming removed 5 bases at V and 10 bases at J, with 14 bases between. CDR1 and CDR2 from the germline V gene are MDHEN and SYDVKM. Full variable domain (remainder filled in from reference TRBV28 and TRBJ1-1): DVKVTQSSRYLVKRTGEKVFLECVQDMDHENMFWYRQDPGLGLRLIYFSYDVKMKEKGDIPEGYSVSREKKERFSLILESASTNQTSMYLCASSPQGTLAFFGQGTRLTVV.

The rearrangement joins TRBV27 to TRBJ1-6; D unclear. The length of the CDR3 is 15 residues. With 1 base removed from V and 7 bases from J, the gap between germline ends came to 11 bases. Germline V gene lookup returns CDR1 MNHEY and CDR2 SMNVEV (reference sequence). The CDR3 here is CASSLLQLNNSPLHF. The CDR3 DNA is TGTGCCAGCAGTTTATTACAGTTGAACAATTCACCCCTCCACTTT.

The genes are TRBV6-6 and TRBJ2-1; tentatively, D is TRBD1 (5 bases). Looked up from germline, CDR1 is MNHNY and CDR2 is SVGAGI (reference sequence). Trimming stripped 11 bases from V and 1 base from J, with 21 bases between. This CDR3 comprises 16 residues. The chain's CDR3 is CAAAIGQGESYNEQFF. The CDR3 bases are TGTGCCGCGGCTATCGGCCAGGGTGAATCCTACAATGAGCAGTTCTTC.

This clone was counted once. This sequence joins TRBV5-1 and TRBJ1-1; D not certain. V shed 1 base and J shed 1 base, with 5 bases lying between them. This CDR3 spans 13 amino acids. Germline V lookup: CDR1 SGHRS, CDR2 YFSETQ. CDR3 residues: CASSLWGNTEAFF. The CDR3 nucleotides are TGCGCCAGCAGCTTGTGGGGGAACACTGAAGCTTTCTTT.

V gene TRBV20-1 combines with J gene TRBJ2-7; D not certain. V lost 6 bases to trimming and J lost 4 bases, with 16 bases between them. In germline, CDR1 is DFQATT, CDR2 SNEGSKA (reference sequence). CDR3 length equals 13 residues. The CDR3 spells CSASGAASYEQYF. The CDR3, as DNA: TGCAGTGCCAGTGGCGCAGCGAGTTACGAGCAGTACTTC.

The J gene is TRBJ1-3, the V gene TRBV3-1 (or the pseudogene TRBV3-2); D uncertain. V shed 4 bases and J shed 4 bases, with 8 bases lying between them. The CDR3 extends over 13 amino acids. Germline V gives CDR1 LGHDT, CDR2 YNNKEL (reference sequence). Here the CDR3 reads CASSLILGNTIYF. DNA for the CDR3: TGTGCCAGCAGCCTGATTTTAGGAAACACCATATATTTT.

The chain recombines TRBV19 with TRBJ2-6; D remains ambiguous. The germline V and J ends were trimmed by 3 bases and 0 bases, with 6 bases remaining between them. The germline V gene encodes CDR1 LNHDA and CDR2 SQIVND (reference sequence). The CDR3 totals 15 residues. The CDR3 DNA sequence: TGTGCCAGTAGTATCTGGGCCTCTGGGGCCAACGTCCTGACTTTC. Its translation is CASSIWASGANVLTF.

CDR3 amino acids: CASSRAAGGGWEQFF. CDR3 DNA: TGTGCCAGCAGCCGAGCGGCGGGGGGAGGTTGGGAGCAGTTCTTC. This rearrangement joins TRBV3-1 (or the pseudogene TRBV3-2) to TRBJ2-1; 8 bases are shared with TRBD2. Germline V lookup: CDR1 LGHDT, CDR2 YNNKEL (reference sequence). Trimming at V came to 4 bases and at J to 10 bases, leaving 12 bases not matched to a gene. The length of the CDR3 is 15 residues.

The CDR3 nucleotides are TGTGCCAGCAGCTTAGGGGATACAGGGAGGGAGACCCAGTACTTC. The encoded protein is CASSLGDTGRETQYF. The V gene is TRBV7-9, the J gene TRBJ2-5, with D perhaps being TRBD1 or TRBD2 (6 bases each). CDR1 is SEHNR, CDR2 FQNEAQ, per germline (reference sequence). This CDR3 is built from 15 residues. Trimming removed 1 base from V and 5 bases from J, with 14 bases in between.

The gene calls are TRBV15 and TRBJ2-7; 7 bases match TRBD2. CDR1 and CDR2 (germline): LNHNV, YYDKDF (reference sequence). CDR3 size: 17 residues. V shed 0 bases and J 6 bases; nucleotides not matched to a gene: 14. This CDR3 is CATSRDSHKTSVVEQYF. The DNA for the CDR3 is TGTGCCACCAGCAGAGATAGCCACAAAACTAGCGTTGTCGAGCAGTACTTC.

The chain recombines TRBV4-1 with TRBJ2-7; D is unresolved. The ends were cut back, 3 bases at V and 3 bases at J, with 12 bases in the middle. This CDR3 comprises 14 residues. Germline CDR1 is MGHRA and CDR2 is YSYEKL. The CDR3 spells CASSHPLRSYEQYF. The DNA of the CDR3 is TGCGCCAGCAGCCACCCTCTCCGCAGCTACGAGCAGTACTTC.

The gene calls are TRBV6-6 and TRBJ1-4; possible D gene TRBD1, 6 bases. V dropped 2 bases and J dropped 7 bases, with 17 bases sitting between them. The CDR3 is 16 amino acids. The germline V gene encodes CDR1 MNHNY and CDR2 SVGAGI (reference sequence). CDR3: CASSYTNTGLGEKLFF. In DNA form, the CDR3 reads TGTGCCAGCAGTTACACAAACACAGGGCTAGGTGAAAAACTGTTTTTT.

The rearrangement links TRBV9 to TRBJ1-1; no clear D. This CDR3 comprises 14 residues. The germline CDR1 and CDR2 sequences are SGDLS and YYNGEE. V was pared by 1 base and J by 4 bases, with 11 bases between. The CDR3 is CASSVSSRSTEAFF. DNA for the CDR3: TGTGCCAGCAGCGTATCCAGCAGGAGCACTGAAGCTTTCTTT.